A selection of T cell receptor beta chains follows, all from one sample in a study of shared clonotypes between healthy human individuals. Using immunoSEQ multiplex PCR, the repertoire was profiled, and TCRdb retains in-frame clones only, with some absent. The sample has fewer than 400,000 clones, around two thirds seen once. The material sequenced was memory CD4+ T cells sorted from blood. The receptors shown here come from a man under 40 in good health. Both conserved end residues are part of each CDR3. D genes are given only for firm matches. The size field is filled for only some rows; it gives once, few, many or a size class.

cdr3_length j_call d_call v_call clone_size cdr3_nt cdr3_aa
13 TRBJ1-5 - TRBV5-5 once TGTGCCAGCAGCTCCGAGTTACATCAGCCCCAGCATTTT CASSSELHQPQHF
15 TRBJ2-1 TRBD2 TRBV5-1 - TGCGCCACCGCACTCGGACTAGTGTCCTACAATGAGCAGTTCTTC CATALGLVSYNEQFF
14 TRBJ2-1 TRBD2 TRBV2 - TGTGCCAGCAGTGAGCTAGCGGGAGATAATGAGCAGTTCTTC CASSELAGDNEQFF
14 TRBJ2-5 - TRBV28 few TGTGCCAGCAGTTGGGCCCTGGGTAGGGAGACCCAGTACTTC CASSWALGRETQYF
22 TRBJ1-4 - TRBV4-3 few TGCGCCAGCGCCCGACGGGCGGAATACCGGGACTTCGCTAGAGGGTCCAATGAAAAACTGTTTTTT CASARRAEYRDFARGSNEKLFF
16 TRBJ2-1 TRBD2 TRBV7-2 - TGTGCCAGCAGCTTGTGGACTAGCGGGATTTACAATGAGCAGTTCTTC CASSLWTSGIYNEQFF
12 TRBJ2-7 - TRBV28 few TGTGCCAGCAGTTTCCAAAACTACGAGCAGTACTTC CASSFQNYEQYF
17 TRBJ2-2 - TRBV5-4 - TGTGCCAGCAGCTTGGGGGCCGTGGGACCGAACACCGGGGAGCTGTTTTTT CASSLGAVGPNTGELFF
16 TRBJ2-2 - TRBV11-3 - TGTGCCAGCAGCTTAGGTGATTGGGGGACCACCGGGGAGCTGTTTTTT CASSLGDWGTTGELFF
16 TRBJ2-5 TRBD2 TRBV7-2 - TGTGCCAGCAGCCAAGTGCGCGGGAGTGGCCAAGAGACCCAGTACTTC CASSQVRGSGQETQYF
21 TRBJ2-7 TRBD2 TRBV4-3 - TGCGCCAGCAGCCAAGAACAAGGCCTTGCTAGCGGGAGAGAGGGTGACTACGAGCAGTACTTC CASSQEQGLASGREGDYEQYF
13 TRBJ1-6 - TRBV5-1 - TGCGCCAGCAATACAGGCGATAATTCACCCCTCCACTTT CASNTGDNSPLHF
14 TRBJ2-5 - TRBV7-2 - TGTGCCAGCAGCTTTGGTGCCCAGCGAAAGACCCAGTACTTC CASSFGAQRKTQYF
14 TRBJ1-4 - TRBV7-9 - TGTGCCAGCAGCCGGGACGGCTCTAATGAAAAACTGTTTTTT CASSRDGSNEKLFF
16 TRBJ2-1 TRBD2 TRBV5-1 - TGCGCCAGCAGCTTAGGGCTAGCGGGAGGTTTTGATGAGCAGTTCTTC CASSLGLAGGFDEQFF
14 TRBJ2-2 TRBD1 TRBV7-9 - TGTGCCACCTCCGGGACAGGGGGCTTCGGGGAGCTGTTTTTT CATSGTGGFGELFF
13 TRBJ1-2 TRBD1 TRBV25-1 - TGTGCCAGCAGGAGGACAGGGTTGGAGGGCTACACCTTC CASRRTGLEGYTF
12 TRBJ2-7 - TRBV5-1 - TGCGCCAGCAGCTCGAAGGACTACGAGCAGTACTTC CASSSKDYEQYF
14 TRBJ2-7 - TRBV7-9 - TGTGCCAGCAGCCCGGGAAAGGGGTCGCACGAGCAGTACTTC CASSPGKGSHEQYF
13 TRBJ2-5 - TRBV5-8 - TGTGCCAGCAGATTCGGGATTTTTGAGACCCAGTACTTC CASRFGIFETQYF
14 TRBJ2-5 TRBD1 TRBV5-1 once TGCGCCAGCAGTCGGGACAGGGCAATGGAGACCCAGTACTTC CASSRDRAMETQYF
16 TRBJ2-7 - TRBV27 many TGTGCCAGCAGTTTAAAAGGGGGGGCGTCTCCCTACGAGCAGTACTTC CASSLKGGASPYEQYF
14 TRBJ1-3 - TRBV28 - TGTGCCAGCAGTAGAAGGCACTCTGGAAACACCATATATTTT CASSRRHSGNTIYF
17 TRBJ2-3 TRBD2 TRBV4-2 - TGTGCCAGCAGCCAAGAGGAGCGGGAGTGGGGGGCAGATACGCAGTATTTT CASSQEEREWGADTQYF
12 TRBJ1-1 - TRBV30 - TGTGCCTGGGACAGCATGAACACTGAAGCTTTCTTT CAWDSMNTEAFF
14 TRBJ2-7 - TRBV18 - TGTGCCAGCTCACCCTCAGGGTTCACCTACGAGCAGTACTTC CASSPSGFTYEQYF
15 TRBJ2-1 - TRBV2 few TGTGCCAGCAGAGGGGGGGACTACGGCTGGGGCGAGCAGTTCTTC CASRGGDYGWGEQFF
14 TRBJ2-5 - TRBV5-4 - TGTGCCAGCAGCTCGGCCGGCGGGCTGAAGACCCAGTACTTC CASSSAGGLKTQYF
16 TRBJ2-5 TRBD1 TRBV14 - TGTGCCAGCAGCTCCGTAGAAGGGGGCCTCCGGGGGACCCAGTACTTC CASSSVEGGLRGTQYF
14 TRBJ2-3 TRBD2 TRBV5-1 - TGCGCCAGCAGCTTGGGGACTAGCTCTGATACGCAGTATTTT CASSLGTSSDTQYF
15 TRBJ2-1 TRBD2 TRBV5-4 - TGTGCCAGCAGCTTGGCTAGCGGGAGCTTCAATGAGCAGTTCTTC CASSLASGSFNEQFF
14 TRBJ2-3 - TRBV7-9 - TGTGCCAGCAGCGTAGAGGGTTTAACAGATACGCAGTATTTT CASSVEGLTDTQYF
16 TRBJ2-1 TRBD2 TRBV7-2 many TGTGCCAGCAGCTTAGTGGGCGGGAGGACCTACAATGAGCAGTTCTTC CASSLVGGRTYNEQFF
11 TRBJ2-7 - TRBV29-1 - TGCAGCGCCCGCGTGGGCTACGAGCAGTACTTC CSARVGYEQYF
12 TRBJ2-1 - TRBV5-1 few TGCGCCACCAGACAGGAGAACAATGAGCAGTTCTTC CATRQENNEQFF
15 TRBJ2-7 TRBD2 TRBV4-3 - TGCGCCAGCAGCCAAGATCCTGCGGGAGGCTACGAGCAGTACTTC CASSQDPAGGYEQYF
15 TRBJ2-1 - TRBV19 - TGTGCCAGTAGTATTTGGGACTCTACCTACAATGAGCAGTTCTTC CASSIWDSTYNEQFF
15 TRBJ2-3 TRBD2 TRBV27 - TGTGCCAGCAGTCGTTTAGCGGGGGGCACAGATACGCAGTATTTT CASSRLAGGTDTQYF
17 TRBJ2-1 TRBD2 TRBV6-1 - TGTGCCAGCAGTGAGATGAGCGGGAGCTTTATTTACAATGAGCAGTTCTTC CASSEMSGSFIYNEQFF
14 TRBJ1-1 TRBD1 TRBV7-8 - TGTGCCAGCAGCCATCAGGGGGGGAACACTGAAGCTTTCTTT CASSHQGGNTEAFF
16 TRBJ1-1 - TRBV5-6 - TGTGCCAGCAGCCCGAGCGGCCCACGGAGGGACACTGAAGCTTTCTTT CASSPSGPRRDTEAFF
15 TRBJ2-3 - TRBV5-1 - TGCGCCAGCAGCTTGTCGGTGGGAGTAGCAGATACGCAGTATTTT CASSLSVGVADTQYF
13 TRBJ2-4 - TRBV6-5 - TGTGCCAGCAGTTCCCCGAGGTCAAACATTCAGTACTTC CASSSPRSNIQYF
12 TRBJ1-2 - TRBV28 - TGTGCCAGCAGTTTACTAACAGATGGCTACACCTTC CASSLLTDGYTF
15 TRBJ1-4 TRBD1 TRBV19 few TGTGCCAGTAAGGGGACAGGGGGCGAGTCTGAAAAACTGTTTTTT CASKGTGGESEKLFF
18 TRBJ2-3 TRBD2 TRBV5-1 many TGCGCCAGCAGCCCACAACCGGGGACTAGCGGAAGCACAGATACGCAGTATTTT CASSPQPGTSGSTDTQYF
15 TRBJ2-2 - TRBV5-4 - TGTGCCAGCAGCTCAGGGACCGCGAACACCGGGGAGCTGTTTTTT CASSSGTANTGELFF
15 TRBJ2-2 - TRBV19 - TGTGCCAGCCTTGAGGCCAGGACAACCACCGGGGAGCTGTTTTTT CASLEARTTTGELFF